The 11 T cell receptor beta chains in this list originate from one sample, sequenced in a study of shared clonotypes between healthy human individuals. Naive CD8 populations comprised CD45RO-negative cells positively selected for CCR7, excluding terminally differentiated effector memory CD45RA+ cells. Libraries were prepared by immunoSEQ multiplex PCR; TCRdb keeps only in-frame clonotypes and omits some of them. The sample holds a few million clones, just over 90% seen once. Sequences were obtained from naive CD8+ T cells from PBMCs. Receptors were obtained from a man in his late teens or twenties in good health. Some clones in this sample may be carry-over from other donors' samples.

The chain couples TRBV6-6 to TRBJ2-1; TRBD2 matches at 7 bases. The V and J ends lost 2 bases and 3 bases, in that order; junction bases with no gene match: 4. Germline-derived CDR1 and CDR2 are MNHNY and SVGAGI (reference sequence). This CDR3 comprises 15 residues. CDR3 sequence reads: CASSYIGLDYNEQFF. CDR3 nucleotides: TGTGCCAGCAGTTACATAGGACTAGACTACAATGAGCAGTTCTTC.

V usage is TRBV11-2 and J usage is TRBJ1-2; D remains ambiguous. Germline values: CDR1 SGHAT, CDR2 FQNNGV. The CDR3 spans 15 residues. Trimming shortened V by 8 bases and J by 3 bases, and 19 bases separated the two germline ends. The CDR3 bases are TGTGCCAGCCTCGGCCCCCGGGATGGGGACTATGGCTACACCTTC. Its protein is CASLGPRDGDYGYTF.

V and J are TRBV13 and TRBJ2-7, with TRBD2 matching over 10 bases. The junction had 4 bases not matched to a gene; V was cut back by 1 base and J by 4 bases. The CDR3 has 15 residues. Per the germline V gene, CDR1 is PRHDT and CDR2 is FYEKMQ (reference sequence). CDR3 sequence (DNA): TGTGCCAGCAGCTTAGAGCGGGAGGGCTCTTACGAGCAGTACTTC. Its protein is CASSLEREGSYEQYF.

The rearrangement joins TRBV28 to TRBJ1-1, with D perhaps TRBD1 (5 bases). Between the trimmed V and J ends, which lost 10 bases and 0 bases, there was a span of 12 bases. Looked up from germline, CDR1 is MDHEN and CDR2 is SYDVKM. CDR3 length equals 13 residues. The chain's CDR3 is CATSGLVNTEAFF. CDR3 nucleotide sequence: TGTGCCACCTCGGGGCTCGTGAACACTGAAGCTTTCTTT.

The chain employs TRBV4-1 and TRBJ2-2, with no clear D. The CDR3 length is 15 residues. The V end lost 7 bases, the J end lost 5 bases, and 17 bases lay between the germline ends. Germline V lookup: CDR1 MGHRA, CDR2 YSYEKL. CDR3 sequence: CASTPRAMLTGELFF. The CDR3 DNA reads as TGCGCCAGCACCCCACGGGCGATGCTTACCGGGGAGCTGTTTTTT.

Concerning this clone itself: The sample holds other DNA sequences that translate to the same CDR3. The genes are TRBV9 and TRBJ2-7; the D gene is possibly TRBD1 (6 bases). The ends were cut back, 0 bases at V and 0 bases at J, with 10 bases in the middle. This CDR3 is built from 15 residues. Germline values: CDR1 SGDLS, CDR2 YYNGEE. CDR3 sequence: CASSVGGPSSYEQYF. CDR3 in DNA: TGTGCCAGCAGCGTAGGGGGGCCTTCCTCCTACGAGCAGTACTTC. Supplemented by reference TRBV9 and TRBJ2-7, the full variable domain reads DSGVTQTPKHLITATGQRVTLRCSPRSGDLSVYWYQQSLDQGLQFLIQYYNGEERAKGNILERFSAQQFPDLHSELNLSSLELGDSALYFCASSVGGPSSYEQYFGPGTRLTVT.

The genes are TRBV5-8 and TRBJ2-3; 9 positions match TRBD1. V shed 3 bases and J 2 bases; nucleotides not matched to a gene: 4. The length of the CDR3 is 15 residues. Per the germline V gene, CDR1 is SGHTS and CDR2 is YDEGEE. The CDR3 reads CASSWGQGSTDTQYF. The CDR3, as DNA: TGTGCCAGCAGCTGGGGACAGGGATCCACAGATACGCAGTATTTT.

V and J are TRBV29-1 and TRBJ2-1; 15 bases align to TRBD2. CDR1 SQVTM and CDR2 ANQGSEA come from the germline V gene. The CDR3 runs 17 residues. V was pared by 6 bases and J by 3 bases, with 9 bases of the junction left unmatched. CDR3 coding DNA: TGCAGCGTCCCAGGACTAGCGGGAGGGAGACGCTACAATGAGCAGTTCTTC. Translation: CSVPGLAGGRRYNEQFF.

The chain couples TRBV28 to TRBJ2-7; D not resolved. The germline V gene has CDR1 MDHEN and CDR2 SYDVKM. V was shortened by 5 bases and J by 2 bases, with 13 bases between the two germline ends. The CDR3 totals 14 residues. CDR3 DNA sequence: TGTGCCAGCAGTACGGTTAAGTTGACCTACGAGCAGTACTTC. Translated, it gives CASSTVKLTYEQYF.

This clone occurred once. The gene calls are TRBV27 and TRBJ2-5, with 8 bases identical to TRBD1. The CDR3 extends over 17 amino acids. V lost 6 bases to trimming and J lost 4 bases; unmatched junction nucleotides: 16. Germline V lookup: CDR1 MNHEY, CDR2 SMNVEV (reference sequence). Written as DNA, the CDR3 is TGTGCCAGCAGACCCCAAAGACAGGGGAAGAGGTTAGAGACCCAGTACTTC. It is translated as CASRPQRQGKRLETQYF.

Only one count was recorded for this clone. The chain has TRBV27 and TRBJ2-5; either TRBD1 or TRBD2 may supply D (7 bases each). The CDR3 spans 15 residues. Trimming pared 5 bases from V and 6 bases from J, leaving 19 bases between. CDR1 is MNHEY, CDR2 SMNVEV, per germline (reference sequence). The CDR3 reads CASSPRGEGRKTQYF. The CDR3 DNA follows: TGTGCCAGCAGTCCCAGGGGGGAGGGCAGAAAGACCCAGTACTTC.